The 29 T cell receptor beta chains below come from one sample, sequenced in a study of T cells in localized non-small cell lung cancer. Measured with immunoSEQ multiplex PCR; TCRdb has only the in-frame clones, and not every one. The table lists about 91,000 clones, roughly 90% of them singletons, with about 16% in the top ten. Sequencing used peripheral blood, obtained before any cancer treatment. These receptors were obtained from a man aged 35-69 years with stage I squamous cell lung carcinoma.

The chain has TRBV6-1 and TRBJ1-2; TRBD1 might be the D (6 bases). The CDR3 sequence is 16 residues long. CDR1 and CDR2 (germline): MNHNS, SASEGT. V shed 6 bases and J shed 4 bases, with 21 bases lying between them. CDR3 loop: CASRESQGRSFYGYTF. The CDR3 DNA sequence: TGTGCCAGCAGGGAATCACAGGGACGTAGCTTCTATGGCTACACCTTC.

The rearrangement links TRBV13 to TRBJ1-1; TRBD1 agrees at 9 bases. Germline values: CDR1 PRHDT, CDR2 FYEKMQ (reference sequence). V lost 0 bases, J lost 5 bases, and 1 base stayed unmatched. The CDR3 totals 14 residues. The CDR3 region has the DNA TGTGCCAGCAGCTTAGGACAGGGGGCTACTGAAGCTTTCTTT. This translates into CASSLGQGATEAFF.

There are a few counts of this clone. This chain connects TRBV7-2 to TRBJ2-5; TRBD2 might be the D (6 bases). The CDR3 is made up of 16 amino acids. V was trimmed by 3 bases and J by 0 bases, leaving 14 bases between them. The germline gives CDR1 SGHTA, CDR2 FQGNSA. The CDR3 DNA follows: TGTGCCAGCAGCTTTAAGCGGGCCTACTACCAAGAGACCCAGTACTTC. It specifies CASSFKRAYYQETQYF.

The chain recombines TRBV4-1 with TRBJ1-6; D unclear. The CDR3 covers 17 residues. Germline V gene data show CDR1 as MGHRA and CDR2 as YSYEKL. The V end lost 1 base, the J end lost 3 bases, and 13 bases lay between the germline ends. In DNA, the CDR3 is TGCGCCAGCAGCCAAGGCCGTCGGGCCAACTATAATTCACCCCTCCACTTT. It translates to CASSQGRRANYNSPLHF.

This rearrangement joins TRBV5-1 to TRBJ2-3, with 9 bases aligning to TRBD2. Germline V CDR1 and CDR2: SGHRS, YFSETQ. The J segment lost 4 bases and the V segment lost 2 bases, leaving 8 bases of the junction unmatched. The CDR3 has 16 residues. The CDR3 DNA reads as TGCGCCAGCAGCTTACGTCCGGGACTAGCTTCAGATACGCAGTATTTT. Its translation: CASSLRPGLASDTQYF.

J is TRBJ2-7 and V is TRBV6-5, with 7 bases that match TRBD2. The V and J ends lost 7 bases and 4 bases, in that order; junction bases with no gene match: 10. Germline CDR1 is MNHEY and CDR2 is SVGAGI. The CDR3 is 14 amino acids. The CDR3 DNA is TGTGCCAGCAAACGGACTAGGACTCATTACGAGCAGTACTTC. This encodes CASKRTRTHYEQYF.

This chain links TRBV7-9 with TRBJ1-4; tentatively, D is TRBD1 (5 bases). The CDR3 runs to 13 residues. CDR1 and CDR2 (germline): SEHNR, FQNEAQ (reference sequence). Trimming removed 6 bases at V and 8 bases at J, with 13 bases between. Written as DNA, the CDR3 is TGTGCCAGCAGTCTAAGGGACGCGGAAAAACTGTTTTTT. Translating gives CASSLRDAEKLFF. The whole variable domain, remainder taken from reference TRBV7-9 and TRBJ1-4, is DTGVSQNPRHKITKRGQNVTFRCDPISEHNRLYWYRQTLGQGPEFLTYFQNEAQLEKSRLLSDRFSAERPKGSFSTLEIQRTEQGDSAMYLCASSLRDAEKLFFGSGTQLSVL.

The chain joins TRBV18 to TRBJ1-6, with 9 nucleotides matching TRBD1. CDR1 and CDR2 from the germline V gene are KGHSH and LQKENI. Unmatched junction bases numbered 9, after V lost 2 bases and J lost 13 bases. This CDR3 region has 15 residues. CDR3 region: CASSPVRDRVNPLHF. CDR3 DNA sequence: TGTGCCAGCTCACCAGTTCGGGACAGGGTAAATCCCCTCCACTTT.

The chain has TRBV5-1 and TRBJ1-6, with 8 bases identical to TRBD1. Germline values: CDR1 SGHRS, CDR2 YFSETQ. With 4 bases clipped from V and 7 bases from J, the junction kept 4 bases outside the gene matches. This CDR3 is built from 14 residues. The CDR3 region is CASSQTGENSPLHF. For the CDR3, the DNA is TGCGCCAGCAGCCAGACAGGGGAGAATTCACCCCTCCACTTT.

As regards this clone: Other DNA sequences of this sample code for an identical CDR3. This chain's CDR3 is CASSIGGASNQPQHF. CDR3 nucleotide sequence: TGTGCCAGTAGTATCGGGGGGGCTAGCAATCAGCCCCAGCATTTT. The V call is TRBV19, the J call TRBJ1-5; D might be TRBD1 (6 bases). Germline V gene sequence: CDR1 LNHDA, CDR2 SQIVND (reference sequence). The CDR3 runs to 15 residues. The V and J ends lost 3 bases and 0 bases respectively, with 9 bases between them.

The rearrangement links TRBV9 to TRBJ2-5; 9 bases line up with TRBD2. After removal of 0 bases from V and 0 bases from J, the junction contained 12 bases not matched to a gene. From germline, CDR1 is SGDLS and CDR2 YYNGEE. CDR3 length: 19 residues. CDR3 in amino acids: CASSVAQLGGGGDQETQYF. CDR3 DNA sequence: TGTGCCAGCAGCGTAGCCCAATTAGGCGGCGGGGGGGACCAAGAGACCCAGTACTTC.

This rearrangement joins TRBV7-8 to TRBJ1-4; no clear D gene. This CDR3 is built from 16 residues. V lost 4 bases to trimming and J lost 8 bases, with 20 bases between them. Per the germline V gene, CDR1 is SGHVS and CDR2 is FQNEAQ. CDR3 sequence reads: CASSSRSWEVGEKLFF. CDR3 nucleotides: TGTGCCAGCAGCTCCCGAAGTTGGGAGGTGGGCGAAAAACTGTTTTTT.

The V call is TRBV4-1, the J call TRBJ1-5, with 7 bases fitting TRBD1. Per germline, CDR1 MGHRA and CDR2 YSYEKL. The CDR3 is made up of 16 amino acids. V was clipped by 2 bases and J by 0 bases; unmatched bases: 4. DNA for the CDR3: TGCGCCAGCAGCCAAAGACAGGGCGGTAGCAATCAGCCCCAGCATTTT. Protein: CASSQRQGGSNQPQHF.

The J gene is TRBJ2-1, the V gene TRBV9, with 7 bases fitting TRBD1. CDR1 and CDR2 (germline): SGDLS, YYNGEE. The CDR3 has 18 amino acids. V lost 4 bases and J lost 4; bases outside the gene matches: 17. The CDR3 reads CASSRNLGTDTLYNEQFF. CDR3 nucleotides: TGTGCCAGCAGCAGGAACCTGGGGACAGACACACTTTACAATGAGCAGTTCTTC.

The chain uses TRBV27 and TRBJ1-3, with TRBD1 identical over 11 bases. The V and J ends lost 6 bases and 4 bases, in that order; junction bases with no gene match: 8. The CDR3 sequence is 16 residues long. Looked up from germline, CDR1 is MNHEY and CDR2 is SMNVEV (reference sequence). The CDR3 loop is CASSPGQGAAGNTIYF. CDR3 DNA: TGTGCCAGCAGCCCTGGACAGGGGGCCGCCGGAAACACCATATATTTT.

V and J are TRBV5-4 and TRBJ2-5; 7 nucleotides line up with TRBD2. Germline V gene sequence: CDR1 SGHNT, CDR2 YYREEE (reference sequence). The length of the CDR3 is 14 residues. J gave up 2 bases and V 2 bases, and 3 bases lay outside the gene matches. CDR3 region: CASSLAGNQETQYF. CDR3 nucleotide sequence: TGTGCCAGCAGCTTAGCGGGGAATCAAGAGACCCAGTACTTC.

This chain joins TRBV28 and TRBJ2-7; no clear D gene. This CDR3 contains 13 residues. Deletions cut 5 bases from V and 4 bases from J, with 12 bases between. CDR1 and CDR2 from the germline V gene are MDHEN and SYDVKM. This CDR3 is CASSINPQYEQYF. The CDR3 region has the DNA TGTGCCAGCAGTATAAACCCCCAGTACGAGCAGTACTTC.

This chain connects TRBV6-5 to TRBJ2-2; TRBD1 matches at 7 bases. The germline V gene has CDR1 MNHEY and CDR2 SVGAGI. Trimming took 6 bases from V and 3 from J; bases not matched to a gene: 7. The length of the CDR3 is 15 residues. CDR3 nucleotides: TGTGCCAGCAGGAGACAGGGCTGGGACACCGGGGAGCTGTTTTTT. Protein sequence: CASRRQGWDTGELFF.

The J gene is TRBJ1-1, the V gene TRBV18; 7 bases are shared with TRBD1. Germline V gene data show CDR1 as KGHSH and CDR2 as LQKENI. CDR3 length: 15 amino acids. J gave up 1 base and V 5 bases, and 7 bases lay outside the gene matches. CDR3 sequence reads: CASSAQQGPNTEAFF. The DNA for the CDR3 is TGTGCCAGCTCAGCCCAACAGGGGCCGAACACTGAAGCTTTCTTT. Filled out from reference TRBV18 and TRBJ1-1, the complete variable domain reads NAGVMQNPRHLVRRRGQEARLRCSPMKGHSHVYWYRQLPEEGLKFMVYLQKENIIDESGMPKERFSAEFPKEGPSILRIQQVVRGDSAAYFCASSAQQGPNTEAFFGQGTRLTVV.

The rearrangement uses TRBV7-7 and TRBJ2-1; no clear D gene. This CDR3 contains 13 residues. Trimming left V 2 bases short and J 5 bases short, with 7 bases between. CDR1 and CDR2 (germline): SSHAT, FNYEAQ (reference sequence). In nucleotides, the CDR3 is TGTGCCAGCAGCTTAAGAGCAGACAATGAGCAGTTCTTC. Its protein product is CASSLRADNEQFF.

The V and J genes are TRBV5-1 and TRBJ2-1, with no clear D. The CDR3 runs 14 residues. Trimming stripped 4 bases from V and 5 bases from J, with 13 bases between. Germline assignment: CDR1 SGHRS and CDR2 YFSETQ. The CDR3 nucleotides are TGCGCCAGCAGCCCAGACTCCTTAAACAATGAGCAGTTCTTC. Amino acid sequence: CASSPDSLNNEQFF.

The chain has TRBV5-1 and TRBJ2-1; tentative D call: TRBD2 (6 bases). Trimming stripped 6 bases from V and 8 bases from J, with 15 bases between. This CDR3 is 13 amino acids long. CDR1 and CDR2 (germline): SGHRS, YFSETQ. The CDR3 nucleotides are TGCGCCAGCAACGAATTGGGCGGGGATGAGCAGTTCTTC. Encoded protein: CASNELGGDEQFF.

This chain joins TRBV5-1 and TRBJ2-2; 8 bases match TRBD1. V dropped 2 bases and J dropped 5; count of bases not matched to a gene: 5. CDR3 length: 15 amino acids. Germline V gives CDR1 SGHRS, CDR2 YFSETQ. The CDR3 protein is CASSLDTGGTGELFF. The DNA of the CDR3 is TGCGCCAGCAGCTTAGATACAGGGGGTACCGGGGAGCTGTTTTTT.

CDR3 coding DNA: TGTGCCAGCAGCCAAGAAGGGCTCTATGGCTACACCTTC. It yields the protein CASSQEGLYGYTF. This chain uses TRBV4-2 with TRBJ1-2; D unclear. Germline V CDR1 and CDR2: LGHNA, YNFKEQ. This CDR3 comprises 13 residues. Trimming removed 0 bases at V and 4 bases at J, with 6 bases between.

This sequence joins TRBV19 and TRBJ2-7; 12 bases map to TRBD2. In germline, CDR1 is LNHDA, CDR2 SQIVND (reference sequence). The CDR3 covers 16 residues. With 5 bases clipped from V and 3 bases from J, the junction kept 8 bases outside the gene matches. For the CDR3, the DNA is TGTGCCAGTAGTGAGACTAGCGGGGGAGGGTTCTACGAGCAGTACTTC. It specifies CASSETSGGGFYEQYF.

The chain links TRBV5-1 to TRBJ1-2, with 8 nucleotides matching TRBD1. CDR3 size: 14 residues. V shed 1 base and J 4 bases; nucleotides not matched to a gene: 3. Germline V lookup: CDR1 SGHRS, CDR2 YFSETQ. CDR3 DNA sequence: TGCGCCAGCAGCTTGCAAGGACAGGGCTATGGCTACACCTTC. It yields the protein CASSLQGQGYGYTF.

Points on this clone: Additional DNA sequences in this sample encode the identical CDR3. The chain couples TRBV15 to TRBJ2-5, with TRBD2 matching 9 bases. CDR1 and CDR2 from the germline V gene are LNHNV and YYDKDF (reference sequence). The V gene end was trimmed by 5 bases and the J gene end by 4 bases; junction bases not matched to a gene: 5. This CDR3 has 14 residues. The CDR3 protein is CATSGRGGSETQYF. CDR3 sequence (DNA): TGTGCCACCAGCGGGCGGGGGGGTTCAGAGACCCAGTACTTC.

The CDR3 sequence: CAISGGPASGNTIYF. In DNA, the CDR3 is TGTGCCATCAGTGGAGGGCCCGCCTCTGGAAACACCATATATTTT. The genes are TRBV10-3 and TRBJ1-3; no clear D. Germline V gene sequence: CDR1 ENHRY, CDR2 SYGVKD. The CDR3 covers 15 residues. The V gene lost 4 bases and the J gene lost 0 bases, with 10 bases spanning the gap.

The V gene is TRBV5-4, the J gene TRBJ2-7, with TRBD1 identical over 8 bases. The V gene's germline CDR1 is SGHNT and CDR2 YYREEE (reference sequence). CDR3 length: 14 amino acids. J gave up 1 base and V 2 bases, and 2 bases lay outside the gene matches. The CDR3 protein is CASSFRQGSYEQYF. CDR3 nucleotides: TGTGCCAGCAGCTTTCGACAGGGGTCCTACGAGCAGTACTTC.